These 18 T cell receptor beta chains came from one sample sequenced in a study of spatial heterogeneity in lung cancer. Noted time point: sample taken at primary tumor resection. Whole RNA, which was extracted from tumor, nontumor lung tissue or frozen PBMC, was sequenced without any cell sorting. MiXCR was run by TCRdb on the 5' RACE reads, yielding one entry per CDR3 protein. This table holds around 87,000 distinct CDR3 sequences, about 12% found once. This specimen was PBMCs, taken at surgery. The receptors derive from a male donor with early-stage non-small cell lung cancer.

This clonotype was seen repeatedly, ten times or more. The J gene is TRBJ2-3, the V gene TRBV9; D call uncertain. The CDR3 is 15 amino acids. Germline V gene data show CDR1 as SGDLS and CDR2 as YYNGEE. Between the trimmed V and J ends, which lost 0 bases and 4 bases, there was a span of 12 bases. The CDR3 DNA reads as TGTGCCAGCAGCGTAGAGGGCGGATGGGCAGATACGCAGTATTTT. It is translated as CASSVEGGWADTQYF.

The CDR3: CSASRGSRQYF. CDR3 bases: TGCAGTGCTAGCCGCGGGAGTCGACAGTACTTC. The chain joins TRBV20-1 to TRBJ2-7; the match to TRBD2 covers 7 bases. Germline V CDR1 and CDR2: DFQATT, SNEGSKA (reference sequence). The CDR3 is 11 residues long. With 3 bases clipped from V and 10 bases from J, the junction kept 6 bases outside the gene matches.

This clonotype occurred a few times. J is TRBJ1-5 and V is TRBV6-5, with a weak D call TRBD1 (6 bases). The germline CDR1 and CDR2 sequences are MNHEY and SVGAGI. This CDR3 is 15 amino acids long. V lost 0 bases to trimming and J lost 1 base, with 7 bases between them. For the CDR3, the DNA is TGTGCCAGCAGTTACTCGCAGGGGAGCAATCAGCCCCAGCATTTT. Protein: CASSYSQGSNQPQHF.

This clonotype was observed at least ten times. Germline and junction disagree at one end, which may indicate a read error. V usage is TRBV5-1 and J usage is TRBJ2-3; D gene uncertain. Per the germline V gene, CDR1 is SGHRS and CDR2 is YFSETQ. The CDR3 has 11 amino acids. For the CDR3, the DNA is TGTGCCAGCAGCCTCACAGATACGCAGTATTTT. Protein: CASSLTDTQYF.

This clonotype was found a few times. The rearrangement links TRBV6-2 or TRBV6-3 to TRBJ2-1; 9 nucleotides align to TRBD2. Germline-derived CDR1 and CDR2 are MNHEY and SVGEGT. J lost 7 bases, V lost 5 bases, and 12 bases had no gene match. The CDR3 has 16 amino acids. This CDR3 is CASSPHGREGRNEQFF. DNA of the CDR3: TGTGCCAGCAGTCCCCACGGGCGGGAGGGCCGGAATGAGCAGTTCTTC.

This clonotype was seen more than once but under ten times. This chain joins TRBV9 and TRBJ2-1; TRBD2 matches at 7 bases. The CDR3 length is 18 residues. Germline CDR1 and CDR2: SGDLS and YYNGEE. The trim removed 0 bases at V and 4 bases at J, leaving 13 bases unmatched. CDR3 sequence reads: CASSVGSGLAANYNEQFF. CDR3 DNA sequence: TGTGCCAGCAGCGTAGGTTCGGGTCTAGCGGCAAATTACAATGAGCAGTTCTTC.

This clonotype was detected ten times or more. A read error may account for a junction end that differs from germline. The chain carries TRBV10-3 and TRBJ1-5; D is unclear. CDR1 ENHRY and CDR2 SYGVKD come from the germline V gene. CDR3 size: 13 residues. The CDR3 DNA is TGTGCCATCACTGAGAATAGCAATCAGCCCCAGCATTTT. Translation: CAITENSNQPQHF.

The sample holds a few counts of this clonotype. The gene calls are TRBV2 and TRBJ2-2; D ambiguous. The CDR3 length is 13 residues. The germline CDR1 and CDR2 sequences are SNHLY and FYNNEI. V was clipped by 7 bases and J by 2 bases, with 8 bases between them. CDR3: CASKVLNTGELFF. The DNA of the CDR3 is TGTGCCAGCAAAGTCCTTAACACCGGGGAGCTGTTTTTT.

The DNA of the CDR3 is TGCAGCGTTGATGAGAATCCCGGCACAGATACGCAGTATTTT. Residues: CSVDENPGTDTQYF. The rearrangement uses TRBV29-1 and TRBJ2-3; D gene unclear. The CDR3 runs to 14 residues. V shed 3 bases and J shed 1 base, with 11 bases lying between them. Germline CDR1 is SQVTM and CDR2 is ANQGSEA.

The rearrangement joins TRBV7-9 to TRBJ1-6; no definite D call. Trimming took off 2 bases at V and 7 bases at J, with 6 bases between the two ends. This CDR3 region has 13 residues. Germline V lookup: CDR1 SEHNR, CDR2 FQNEAQ (reference sequence). CDR3 sequence reads: CASSLFGNSPLHF. The CDR3 DNA reads TGTGCCAGCAGCTTATTTGGGAATTCACCCCTCCACTTT.

This clonotype was picked up a small number of times. This chain connects TRBV6-2 or TRBV6-3 to TRBJ1-5, with a possible D match to TRBD1 (5 bases). The CDR3 covers 16 residues. Trimming removed 2 bases from V and 4 bases from J, with 15 bases in between. Germline V gene sequence: CDR1 MNHEY, CDR2 SVGEGT. CDR3 in amino acids: CASSYAGKGRNQPQHF. The CDR3 DNA reads as TGTGCCAGCAGTTACGCAGGGAAAGGAAGAAATCAGCCCCAGCATTTT.

This clonotype was seen many times. The chain employs TRBV7-3 and TRBJ2-5; D unclear. Germline CDR1 is SGHTA and CDR2 is FQGTGA. There are 13 residues in the CDR3. V lost 2 bases, J lost 5 bases, and 9 bases lay in between. The CDR3 DNA is TGTGCCAGCAGCTTACAAAGTTGGGAGACCCAGTACTTC. The encoded protein is CASSLQSWETQYF.

This clonotype was seen a handful of times. The V call is TRBV9, the J call TRBJ2-2; D is possibly TRBD1 (6 bases). V lost 0 bases to trimming and J lost 2 bases, with 8 bases between them. The CDR3 is made up of 15 amino acids. Germline CDR1 SGDLS, CDR2 YYNGEE. CDR3 DNA: TGTGCCAGCAGCGTAGAGGGGGACAACACCGGGGAGCTGTTTTTT. It is translated as CASSVEGDNTGELFF.

The gene calls are TRBV21-1 and TRBJ2-5; TRBD2, the table's D call, lacks a check against the DNA. TRBV21-1 has pseudogene status. The CDR3 loop spans 15 amino acids. The CDR3 region is CASSLGGGKQETQYF. CDR3 nucleotide sequence: TGTGCCAGCAGCTTAGGAGGCGGGAAACAAGAGACCCAGTACTTC.

This clonotype showed up just a few times. DNA of the CDR3: TGTGCCAGCAGCCAGAGGACCGATGAAAAACTGTTTTTT. Amino acid sequence: CASSQRTDEKLFF. The V gene is TRBV7-9, the J gene TRBJ1-4; D gene unclear. The V gene lost 5 bases and the J gene lost 6 bases, with 10 bases spanning the gap. This CDR3 comprises 13 residues. Germline V gene lookup returns CDR1 SEHNR and CDR2 FQNEAQ (reference sequence).

This clonotype has a handful of counts. The chain employs TRBV7-9 and TRBJ2-3; TRBD2 agrees at 12 bases. The CDR3 length is 14 residues. Germline CDR1 and CDR2: SEHNR and FQNEAQ (reference sequence). The ends lost 5 bases at V and 4 bases at J; junction bases unmatched: 1. The CDR3: CASSRTSGADTQYF. In DNA form, the CDR3 reads TGTGCCAGCAGCCGGACTAGCGGGGCAGATACGCAGTATTTT.

This clonotype was counted only a few times. The chain links TRBV11-3 to TRBJ1-2; perhaps TRBD1 as D (6 bases). The CDR3 has 16 residues. V gave up 5 bases and J gave up 1 base, with 17 bases separating them. Germline CDR1 reads SGHNT; CDR2 reads YENEEA. DNA of the CDR3: TGTGCCAGCAGCCGTCCAGGGGACATACATAACTATGGCTACACCTTC. It yields the protein CASSRPGDIHNYGYTF.

This clonotype has only a few counts. The rearrangement links TRBV7-8 to TRBJ1-2, with 7 bases fitting TRBD1. This CDR3 has 16 amino acids. The junction had 10 bases not matched to a gene; V was cut back by 0 bases and J by 6 bases. From germline, CDR1 is SGHVS and CDR2 FQNEAQ. CDR3 in amino acids: CASSLARRSTGNGYTF. CDR3 in DNA: TGTGCCAGCAGCTTAGCGAGGAGATCGACAGGGAATGGCTACACCTTC.